The 6 T cell receptor beta chains below all came from one sample that was sequenced in a study of identical twins. TCRdb re-derived calls from the 5' RACE reads in MiXCR, one entry per CDR3 protein. The data show about 730,000 distinct CDR3 sequences, about 20% seen once. These same records also appear under a second study, on T cells expressing NK-cell markers.

The specimen sequenced was PBMCs. The receptor set was obtained from a woman aged 18-30 years in good health.

The chain has TRBV11-2 and TRBJ2-7; a weak D match, TRBD2 (5 bases). The germline V and J ends were trimmed by 7 bases and 6 bases, with 10 bases remaining between them. Germline CDR1 reads SGHAT; CDR2 reads FQNNGV. The CDR3 is made up of 11 amino acids. The CDR3 here is CASTGGREQYF. The DNA for the CDR3 is TGTGCCAGCACGGGCGGGCGCGAGCAGTACTTC.

The rearrangement joins TRBV9 to TRBJ1-2, with 8 bases identical to TRBD1. Unmatched junction bases numbered 8, after V lost 5 bases and J lost 2 bases. Germline V lookup: CDR1 SGDLS, CDR2 YYNGEE. The CDR3 loop spans 15 amino acids. The CDR3, as DNA: TGTGCCAGCAGTGAGACAGGGGAGGGCAACTATGGCTACACCTTC. It yields the protein CASSETGEGNYGYTF.

V and J are TRBV4-3 and TRBJ2-1; D remains ambiguous. The V end lost 1 base, the J end lost 0 bases, and 10 bases lay between the germline ends. Germline CDR1 is LGHNA and CDR2 is YSLEER. The CDR3 length is 16 residues. CDR3 protein: CASSQGATYSYNEQFF. For the CDR3, the DNA is TGCGCCAGCAGCCAAGGGGCTACCTACTCCTACAATGAGCAGTTCTTC.

The chain's CDR3 is CASSGGLATYNEQFF. CDR3 nucleotide sequence: TGTGCCAGCAGCGGGGGACTAGCTACCTACAATGAGCAGTTCTTC. The chain joins TRBV9 to TRBJ2-1; 9 bases agree with TRBD2. The CDR3 loop spans 15 amino acids. CDR1 and CDR2 (germline): SGDLS, YYNGEE. V shed 3 bases and J 2 bases; nucleotides not matched to a gene: 3. Supplemented by reference TRBV9 and TRBJ2-1, the full variable domain reads DSGVTQTPKHLITATGQRVTLRCSPRSGDLSVYWYQQSLDQGLQFLIQYYNGEERAKGNILERFSAQQFPDLHSELNLSSLELGDSALYFCASSGGLATYNEQFFGPGTRLTVL.

The rearrangement links TRBV6-2 or TRBV6-3 to TRBJ2-3; TRBD2 matches at 10 bases. V lost 0 bases and J lost 2; bases outside the gene matches: 11. CDR3 length equals 19 residues. Germline CDR1 MNHEY, CDR2 SVGEGT. The CDR3: CASSYSTRGTSGTTDTQYF. CDR3 nucleotide sequence: TGTGCCAGCAGTTACTCTACGAGGGGAACTAGCGGGACCACAGATACGCAGTATTTT.

The sample holds many counts of this clonotype. V usage is TRBV20-1 and J usage is TRBJ2-7; no clear D gene. Germline V gene sequence: CDR1 DFQATT, CDR2 SNEGSKA (reference sequence). Trimming shortened V by 7 bases and J by 1 base, and 11 bases separated the two germline ends. The CDR3 is made up of 12 amino acids. CDR3 in amino acids: CSVYRQSYEQYF. The CDR3 DNA is TGCAGTGTTTATCGCCAGTCCTACGAGCAGTACTTC.